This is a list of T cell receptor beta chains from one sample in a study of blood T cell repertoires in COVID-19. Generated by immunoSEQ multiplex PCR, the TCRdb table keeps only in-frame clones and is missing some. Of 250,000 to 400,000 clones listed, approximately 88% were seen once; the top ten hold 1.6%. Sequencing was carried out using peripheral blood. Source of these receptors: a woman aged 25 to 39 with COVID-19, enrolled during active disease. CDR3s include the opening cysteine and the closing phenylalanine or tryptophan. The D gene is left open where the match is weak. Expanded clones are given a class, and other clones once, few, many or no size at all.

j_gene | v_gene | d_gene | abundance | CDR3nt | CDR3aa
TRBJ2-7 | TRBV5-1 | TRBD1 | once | TGCGCCAGCAGCTTCCAGGGGGACGAGCAGTACTTC | CASSFQGDEQYF
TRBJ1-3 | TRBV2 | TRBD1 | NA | TGTGCCAGCAGCCCGACCGCAGGGCAGGGGGCCACGAACACCATATATTTT | CASSPTAGQGATNTIYF
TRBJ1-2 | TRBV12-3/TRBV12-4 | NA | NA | TGTGCCAGCAGCCCCGCACGAGGGAATGGCTACACCTTC | CASSPARGNGYTF
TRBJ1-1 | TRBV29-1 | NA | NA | TGCAGCGTTGTGATGCAGGTTTTGGACACTGAAGCTTTCTTT | CSVVMQVLDTEAFF
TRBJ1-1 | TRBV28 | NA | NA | TGTGCCAGCAGTTTACCCGGTTATGAAGCTTTCTTT | CASSLPGYEAFF
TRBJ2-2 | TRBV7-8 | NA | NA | TGTGCCAGCAGCCCGAACCCCGGCCTAGCTAGGACCGGGGAGCTGTTTTTT | CASSPNPGLARTGELFF
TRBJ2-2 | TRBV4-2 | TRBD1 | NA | TGTGCCAGCAACACCGGGACAGGGTTGTCCACCGGGGAGCTGTTTTTT | CASNTGTGLSTGELFF
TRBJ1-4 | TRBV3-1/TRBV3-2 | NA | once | TGTGCCAGCAGCCAAGATGGGCAGTCAACCGGGGGACTGTTTTTT | CASSQDGQSTGGLFF
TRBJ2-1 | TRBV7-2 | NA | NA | TGTGCCAGCAGCCTCTGGACTAACAATGAGCAGTTCTTC | CASSLWTNNEQFF
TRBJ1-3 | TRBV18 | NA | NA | TGTGCCAGCTCACCACCACCGAGCTCTGGAAACACCATATATTTT | CASSPPPSSGNTIYF
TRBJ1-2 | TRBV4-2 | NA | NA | TGTGCCAGCAGCCAAGAAACGGCAGGGGCGGACTATGGCTACACCTTC | CASSQETAGADYGYTF
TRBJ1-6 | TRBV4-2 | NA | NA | TGTGCCAGCAGCCAAGATTTACAGGTCGGGTTGGGACCCCTCCACTTT | CASSQDLQVGLGPLHF
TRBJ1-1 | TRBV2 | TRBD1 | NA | TGTGCCAGCAGAACAGGGGGCACTGAAGCTTTCTTT | CASRTGGTEAFF
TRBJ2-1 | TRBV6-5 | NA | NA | TGTGCCAGCAGCCCCGGGGGTGAGCAGTTCTTC | CASSPGGEQFF
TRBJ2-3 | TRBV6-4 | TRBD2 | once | TGTGCCAGCAGCATGACTAGCGGGGGGTCTATCACCACAGATACGCAGTATTTT | CASSMTSGGSITTDTQYF
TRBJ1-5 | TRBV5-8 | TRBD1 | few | TGTGCCAGCAGCGGGGCCGGGACAGGGGTTCATCAGCCCCAGCATTTT | CASSGAGTGVHQPQHF
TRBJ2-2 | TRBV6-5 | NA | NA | TGTGCCAGCAGTTCCGGGACATTTAACACCGGGGAGCTGTTTTTT | CASSSGTFNTGELFF
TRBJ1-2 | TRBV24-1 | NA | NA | TGTGCCACCAGTGATCCCCCATATGGCTACACCTTC | CATSDPPYGYTF